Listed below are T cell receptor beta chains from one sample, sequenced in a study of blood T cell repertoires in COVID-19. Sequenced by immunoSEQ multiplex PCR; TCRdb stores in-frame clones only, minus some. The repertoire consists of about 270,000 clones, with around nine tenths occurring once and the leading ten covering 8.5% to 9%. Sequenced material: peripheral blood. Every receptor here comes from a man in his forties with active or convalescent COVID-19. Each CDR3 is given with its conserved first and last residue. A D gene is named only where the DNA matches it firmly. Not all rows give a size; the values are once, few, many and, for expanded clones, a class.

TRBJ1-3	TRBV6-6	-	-	TGTGCCAGCATGGGGGAAGTTCGAGGGGGCACCATATATTTT	CASMGEVRGGTIYF
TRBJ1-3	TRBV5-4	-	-	TGTGCCAGCAGCCGCCCTGAGGGCAACACCATATATTTT	CASSRPEGNTIYF
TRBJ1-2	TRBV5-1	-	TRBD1	TGCGCCAGCAGCTTGGGACAGGGAGGCTATGGCTACACCTTC	CASSLGQGGYGYTF
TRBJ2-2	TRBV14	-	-	TGTGCCAGCAGCCAAGATATTCAGGCCGGGGAGCTGTTTTTT	CASSQDIQAGELFF
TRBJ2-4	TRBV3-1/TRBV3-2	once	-	TGTGCCAGTAGTAACCCAGAGGGTAACATTCAGTACTTC	CASSNPEGNIQYF
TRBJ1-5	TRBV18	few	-	TGTGCCAGCTCGCCCTCACCTCAGTTCGTTCAGCCCCAGCATTTT	CASSPSPQFVQPQHF
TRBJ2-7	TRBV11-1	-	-	TGTGCCAGCAGCAATCCCCTTTTCGTCGGAGAACAGTACTTC	CASSNPLFVGEQYF
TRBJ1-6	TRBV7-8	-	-	TGTGCCAGCAGCTTTATACAGGGAAATTCACCCCTCCACTTT	CASSFIQGNSPLHF
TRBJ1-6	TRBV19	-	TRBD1	TGTGCCAGTAGTCTCCGGACAGGGACCGACTATAATTCACCCCTCCACTTT	CASSLRTGTDYNSPLHF
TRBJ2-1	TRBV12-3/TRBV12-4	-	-	TGTGCCAGCAGTTGGAGCTCCTACAATGAGCAGTTCTTC	CASSWSSYNEQFF
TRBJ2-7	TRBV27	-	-	TGTGCCAGCAGGCGGGGGCCCTACGAGCAGTACTTC	CASRRGPYEQYF
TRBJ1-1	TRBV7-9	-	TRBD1	TGTGCCAGCAGCCTTGACAGGGTTCGAAGTGGGGACACTGAAGCTTTCTTT	CASSLDRVRSGDTEAFF
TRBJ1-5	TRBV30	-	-	TGTGCCTGGAGTGTACGAGGTAGCAATCAGCCCCAGCATTTT	CAWSVRGSNQPQHF
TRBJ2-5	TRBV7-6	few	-	TGTGCCAGCAGCTTAGCGGGGCAGGTTTCTGTCCAAGAGACCCAGTACTTC	CASSLAGQVSVQETQYF
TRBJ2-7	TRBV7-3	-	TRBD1	TGTGCCAGCAGCCCGGGACAGGGAAGGGAGCAGTACTTC	CASSPGQGREQYF
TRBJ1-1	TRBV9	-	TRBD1	TGTGCCAGCACCAATTTACAGGGGCCCACTGAAGCTTTCTTT	CASTNLQGPTEAFF
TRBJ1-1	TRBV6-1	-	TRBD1	TGTGCCAGCAGTGAAGGGGGACAGGGAGAATTCGGTTGGTGGACTGAAGCTTTCTTT	CASSEGGQGEFGWWTEAFF
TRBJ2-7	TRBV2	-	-	TGTGCCAGCAGTTTGACGACAGACCCTAGCTCCTACGAGCAGTACTTC	CASSLTTDPSSYEQYF
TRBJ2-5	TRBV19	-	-	TGTGCCAGTAGTATACAGAACCAAGAGACCCAGTACTTC	CASSIQNQETQYF
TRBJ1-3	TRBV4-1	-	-	TGCGCCAGCAGCCAAGATGGGGCAGGGAGGGGAAACACCATATATTTT	CASSQDGAGRGNTIYF
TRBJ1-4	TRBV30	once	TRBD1	TGTGCCTGGAATAAACAGGGGGCTGCTAATGAAAAACTGTTTTTT	CAWNKQGAANEKLFF
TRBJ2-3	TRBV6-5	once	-	TGTGCCAGCCGCGGGACTACAGATACGCAGTATTTT	CASRGTTDTQYF
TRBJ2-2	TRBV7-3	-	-	TGTGCCAGCAGCACAAACACCGGGGAGCTGTTTTTT	CASSTNTGELFF
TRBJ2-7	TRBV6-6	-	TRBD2	TGTGCCAGCGGGACTAGCGGGAGCAGATACGAGCAGTACTTC	CASGTSGSRYEQYF
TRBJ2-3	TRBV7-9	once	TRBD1	TGTGCCAGCAGCCGACAGGGGGTCTTAGATACGCAGTATTTT	CASSRQGVLDTQYF
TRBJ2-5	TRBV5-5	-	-	TGTGCCAGCACCATCGGTTCGGGACATTCATCCCAGTACTTC	CASTIGSGHSSQYF
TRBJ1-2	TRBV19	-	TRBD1	TGTGCCAGTAGACCGGGACAGGGGAGGATCGGCTACACCTTC	CASRPGQGRIGYTF
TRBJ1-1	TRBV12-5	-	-	TGTGCTAGTGGTTTGTGGCAGGACACTGAAGCTTTCTTT	CASGLWQDTEAFF
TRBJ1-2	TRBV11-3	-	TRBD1	TGTGCCACACGCCGGGACAGGGAGGGGATGAACTATGGCTACACCTTC	CATRRDREGMNYGYTF
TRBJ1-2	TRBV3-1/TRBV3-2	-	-	TGTGCCAGCAGCCCAGGAGGGGGGGTTGGCTACACCTTC	CASSPGGGVGYTF
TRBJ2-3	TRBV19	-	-	TGTGCCAGTAGTATAAGGGGAGGGGGGCGCGGTTCAGATACGCAGTATTTT	CASSIRGGGRGSDTQYF
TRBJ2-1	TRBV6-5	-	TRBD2	TGTGCCAGCCGAGCGGGAGGGTTCTCCTACAATGAGCAGTTCTTC	CASRAGGFSYNEQFF
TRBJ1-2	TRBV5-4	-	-	TGTGCCAGCAGGCCGGGACATAACTATGGCTACACCTTC	CASRPGHNYGYTF
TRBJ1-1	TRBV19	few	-	TGTGCCAGTAGTGGGGCGGTTTACACTGAAGCTTTCTTT	CASSGAVYTEAFF
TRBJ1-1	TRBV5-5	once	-	TGTGCCAGCAGCGTAAACAGGGTAACTGAAGCTTTCTTT	CASSVNRVTEAFF
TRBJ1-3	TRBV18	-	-	TGTGCCAGCTCACCACCGAGGAGGGGGGGGATTACCTCTGGAAACACCATATATTTT	CASSPPRRGGITSGNTIYF
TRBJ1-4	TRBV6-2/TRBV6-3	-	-	TGTGCCAGCAGTTTCGGACAGAGAAATGAAAAACTGTTTTTT	CASSFGQRNEKLFF
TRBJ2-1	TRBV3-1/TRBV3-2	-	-	TGTGCCAGCAGCCCACCCCTAGACCAGACCCATGAGCAGTTCTTC	CASSPPLDQTHEQFF
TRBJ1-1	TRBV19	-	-	TGTGCCAGTAGTATAGACCCGGGACTTGAAGCTTTCTTT	CASSIDPGLEAFF
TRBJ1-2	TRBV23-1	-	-	TGCGCCAGCGTACAGGGTCTGGCAAACTATGGCTACACCTTC	CASVQGLANYGYTF
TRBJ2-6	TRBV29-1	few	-	TGCAGCGTTCTGGGGGCCGGGGCCAACGTCCTGACTTTC	CSVLGAGANVLTF
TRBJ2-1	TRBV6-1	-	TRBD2	TGTGCCAGCAGTGCTAAGAGCGGGGGGGCGGGGGAGCAGTTCTTC	CASSAKSGGAGEQFF
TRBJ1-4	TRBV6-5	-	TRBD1	TGTGCCAGCAGTTACGGCGGGACAGATCCTTATGAAAAACTGTTTTTT	CASSYGGTDPYEKLFF
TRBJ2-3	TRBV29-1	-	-	TGCAGCGTTCCACTCCAGGGGTTAGGGTCAGATACGCAGTATTTT	CSVPLQGLGSDTQYF
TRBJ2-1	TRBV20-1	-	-	TGCAGTGCTAGTCGGAATGACTTTATCTACAATGAGCAGTTCTTC	CSASRNDFIYNEQFF
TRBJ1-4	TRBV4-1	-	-	TGCGCCAGCAGCCAAGATTCGTCGTCGGGGGAAAAACTGTTTTTT	CASSQDSSSGEKLFF
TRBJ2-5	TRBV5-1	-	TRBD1	TGCGCCAGCAGCTTCGGGACAGAGCAAGAGACCCAGTACTTC	CASSFGTEQETQYF
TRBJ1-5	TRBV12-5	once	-	TGTGCTAGTGGTTTATTGCGATCTAAGGTGGAGGGAAGCAATCAGCCCCAGCATTTT	CASGLLRSKVEGSNQPQHF
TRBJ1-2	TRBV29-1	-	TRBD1	TGCAGCGTTGAGCGGGACAGGGTAGACTATGGCTACACCTTC	CSVERDRVDYGYTF
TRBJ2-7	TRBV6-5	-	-	TGTGCCAGCGGGCCCCCAGGGGTCTCCTACGAGCAGTACTTC	CASGPPGVSYEQYF
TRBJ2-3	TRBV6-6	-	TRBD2	TGTGCCAGCAGCCGAACTAGCGCAGATACGCAGTATTTT	CASSRTSADTQYF
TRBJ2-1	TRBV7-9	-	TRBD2	TGTGCCAGCAGTCCGACAGAATTTAGCGGGTGGGGCTACAATGAGCAGTTCTTC	CASSPTEFSGWGYNEQFF
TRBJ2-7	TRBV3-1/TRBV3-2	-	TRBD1	TGTGCCAGCAGCCCGCAGGGGGTCAACTACGAGCAGTACTTC	CASSPQGVNYEQYF